This T cell receptor beta chain was found in a study of blood T cell repertoires in COVID-19. Per the authors' pipeline: Estimation of nucleated cell counts relied on the amplification of reference gene primers. Only in-frame clones appear in the TCRdb table, and some are missing; sequencing was by immunoSEQ multiplex PCR. Clonal size and the V and J genes are those of that table, whereas D and trimming came from the DNA. The data show 100,000 or so clones, around 96% seen once. The ends were cut back, 4 bases at V and 4 bases at J, with 10 bases in the middle. Germline V lookup: CDR1 SGHNT, CDR2 YYREEE (reference sequence). CDR3 length equals 13 residues.

This receptor was obtained from a human donor with active COVID-19. The donor label of this sample is uncertain. Sequences were obtained from peripheral blood. The V and J genes are TRBV5-4 and TRBJ2-3; D possibly corresponds to TRBD1 (6 bases). The CDR3 protein is CASSKGGADTQYF. CDR3 bases: TGTGCCAGCAGCAAAGGGGGAGCAGATACGCAGTATTTT.